This T cell receptor (beta chain) was identified in a study of blood T cells in healthy people across ages. General observations from the study: Researchers judged that diversity estimates from one million T cells fell short of true values.

A second about 6 to 11 cycle PCR used barcoded and J-beta primers. A single record per CDR3 protein comes from TCRdb applying MiXCR to the 5' RACE reads. Of about 1,500,000 distinct CDR3 sequences listed, approximately 40% are singletons. The sample holds many counts of this clonotype. The target antigen is unknown. Material for sequencing was blood. The sequence was obtained from a woman aged 18-29 years in good health.

The CDR3 region has the DNA TGCGCCAGCAGCCAAGTGCAGGGGGTCAGTGGAAACACCATATATTTT. It translates to CASSQVQGVSGNTIYF. J is TRBJ1-3 and V is TRBV4-1, with 7 bases aligning to TRBD1. This CDR3 has 16 amino acids. V shed 1 base, J shed 3 bases, and the junction held 6 bases outside the gene matches. CDR1 is MGHRA and CDR2 is YSYEKL in the germline V gene.